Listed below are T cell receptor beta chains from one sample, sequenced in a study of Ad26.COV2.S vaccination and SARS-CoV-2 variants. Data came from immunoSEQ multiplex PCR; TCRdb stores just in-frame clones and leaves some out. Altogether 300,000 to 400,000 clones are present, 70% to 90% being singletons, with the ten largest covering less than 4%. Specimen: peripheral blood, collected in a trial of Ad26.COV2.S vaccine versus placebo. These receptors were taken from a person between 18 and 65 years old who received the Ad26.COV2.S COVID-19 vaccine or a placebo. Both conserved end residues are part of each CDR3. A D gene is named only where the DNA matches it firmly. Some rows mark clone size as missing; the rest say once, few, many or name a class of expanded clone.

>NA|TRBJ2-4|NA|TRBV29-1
CSVAPGSAKNIQYF
TGCAGCGTTGCTCCGGGGTCAGCCAAAAACATTCAGTACTTC
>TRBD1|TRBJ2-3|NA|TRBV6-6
CASSSSGTGNTQYF
TGTGCCAGCAGTTCCTCGGGGACAGGAAATACGCAGTATTTT
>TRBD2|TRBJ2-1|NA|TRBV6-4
CASSRTSGGYNEQFF
TGTGCCAGCAGCAGGACTAGCGGGGGTTACAATGAGCAGTTCTTC
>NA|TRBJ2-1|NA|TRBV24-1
CATSDLRRGSYNEQFF
TGTGCCACCAGTGATTTGCGTCGAGGGTCCTACAATGAGCAGTTCTTC
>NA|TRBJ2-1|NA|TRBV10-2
CASSPGLAFHEQFF
TGCGCCAGCAGCCCGGGACTTGCTTTCCATGAGCAGTTCTTC
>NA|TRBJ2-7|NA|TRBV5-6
CASSLGLDVYEQYF
TGTGCCAGCAGCTTGGGACTCGACGTCTACGAGCAGTACTTC
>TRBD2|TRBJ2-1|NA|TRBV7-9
CASSFGLAGDEQFF
TGTGCCAGCAGCTTCGGACTAGCGGGAGATGAGCAGTTCTTC
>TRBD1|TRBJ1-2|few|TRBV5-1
CASSTGQGQSGYTF
TGCGCCAGCAGCACGGGACAGGGGCAAAGTGGCTACACCTTC
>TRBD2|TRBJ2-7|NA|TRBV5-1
CASSRGGPPYEQYF
TGCGCCAGCAGCCGCGGGGGACCTCCCTACGAGCAGTACTTC
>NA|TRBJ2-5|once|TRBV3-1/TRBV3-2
CASSRKRGTQVETQYF
TGTGCCAGCAGCCGAAAAAGGGGAACACAGGTTGAGACCCAGTACTTC
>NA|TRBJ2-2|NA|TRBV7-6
CASRKLVANTGELFF
TGTGCCAGCAGGAAGCTGGTCGCGAACACCGGGGAGCTGTTTTTT
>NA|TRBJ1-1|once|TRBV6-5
CAGATGPTEAFF
TGTGCCGGAGCGACAGGCCCCACTGAAGCTTTCTTT
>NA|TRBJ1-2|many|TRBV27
CASSPVGYGAGYGYTF
TGTGCCAGCAGCCCGGTGGGGTATGGGGCGGGCTATGGCTACACCTTC
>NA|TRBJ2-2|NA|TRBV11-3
CASSLGQSVANTGELFF
TGTGCCAGCAGCTTAGGTCAATCAGTCGCGAACACCGGGGAGCTGTTTTTT
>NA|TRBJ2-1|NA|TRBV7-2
CASSLGGSVNEQFF
TGTGCCAGCAGCTTAGGGGGATCTGTCAATGAGCAGTTCTTC
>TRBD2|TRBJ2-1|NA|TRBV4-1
CASSQDVPSGVHEQFF
TGCGCCAGCAGCCAAGATGTGCCTAGCGGGGTCCATGAGCAGTTCTTC
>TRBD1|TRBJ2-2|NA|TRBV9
CASSATGATGELFF
TGTGCCAGCAGCGCTACAGGGGCCACCGGGGAGCTGTTTTTT
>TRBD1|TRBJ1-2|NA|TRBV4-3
CASSQVGTGTDYGYTF
TGCGCCAGCAGCCAAGTGGGGACAGGGACTGACTATGGCTACACCTTC
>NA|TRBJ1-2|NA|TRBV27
CASRQSIGGRGYTF
TGTGCCAGCAGACAGTCGATAGGGGGTCGTGGCTACACCTTC
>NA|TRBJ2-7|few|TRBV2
CASTPSGEQYF
TGTGCCAGCACTCCAAGCGGCGAGCAGTACTTC
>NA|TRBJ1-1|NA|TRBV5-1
CASSWGSGNTEAFF
TGCGCCAGCAGCTGGGGGTCGGGAAACACTGAAGCTTTCTTT
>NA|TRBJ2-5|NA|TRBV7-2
CASSRAQVQETQYF
TGTGCCAGCTCAAGGGCCCAGGTCCAAGAGACCCAGTACTTC
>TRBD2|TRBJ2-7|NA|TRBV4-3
CASSRSGGDEQYF
TGCGCCAGCAGCCGAAGCGGGGGGGACGAGCAGTACTTC